These 30 T cell receptor beta chains were sequenced from one sample in a study of shared clonotypes between healthy human individuals (dated by TCRdb to 2020 to 2021). Library method: the immunoSEQ multiplex PCR assay. What TCRdb holds here is the immuneACCESS table cut down to in-frame rearrangements. Part of the clones is not present; checked against another copy, under half of the missing clones reflect an unresolved V gene, and the others are unexplained. Counted in this sample were about 700,000 clones; about 92% of them appeared once. Of the sample, 24% falls within the top ten clones. CD8 naive samples were obtained by positive selection for CCR7 among CD45RO-negative cells, yielding a CD45RA+CCR7+ population from which TemRA cells were excluded. The sequencing sample was made of naive CD8+ T cells sorted from blood. Sample cell subset or site, as interpreted from the label and publication: CD45RA+CCR7+. The receptors come from a man between 25 and 39 years old in good health.

The CDR3 nucleotides are TGTGCCAGCGGGCCGGGACAGGGCTACGAGCAGTACTTC. Encoded protein: CASGPGQGYEQYF. The rearrangement uses TRBV5-6 and TRBJ2-7; 9 nucleotides agree with TRBD1. Germline CDR1 and CDR2: SGHDT and YYEEEE. The CDR3 runs 13 residues. The V segment lost 7 bases and the J segment 3 bases; nucleotides outside the gene matches: 5.

The chain has TRBV7-8 and TRBJ1-4; no clear D gene. CDR1 and CDR2 (germline): SGHVS, FQNEAQ. The V end was cut by 4 bases, the J end by 8 bases, with 11 bases between. The CDR3 spans 13 residues. CDR3 DNA: TGTGCCAGCAGCTCCAAGGAAGACGAAAAACTGTTTTTT. Its translation: CASSSKEDEKLFF.

The genes are TRBV5-1 and TRBJ2-1; 14 nucleotides agree with TRBD2. CDR3 length: 15 residues. Germline values: CDR1 SGHRS, CDR2 YFSETQ. The V segment lost 4 bases and the J segment 8 bases; nucleotides outside the gene matches: 5. CDR3 loop: CASSPGTSGSYEQFF. As DNA, the CDR3 is TGCGCCAGCAGCCCCGGGACTAGCGGGAGCTATGAGCAGTTCTTC.

A word on this clone: This CDR3 is also generated by other DNA sequences in the sample. The J gene is TRBJ2-1, the V gene TRBV29-1, with D hard to call. The germline V gene has CDR1 SQVTM and CDR2 ANQGSEA. Trimming removed 0 bases at V and 10 bases at J, with 7 bases between. This CDR3 is 11 amino acids long. CDR3: CSVEDLGEQFF. The CDR3 nucleotides read TGCAGCGTTGAAGATCTGGGGGAGCAGTTCTTC.

The chain joins TRBV27 to TRBJ1-5, with TRBD1 as a possible D gene (6 bases). Trimming shortened V by 4 bases and J by 0 bases, and 16 bases separated the two germline ends. Germline-derived CDR1 and CDR2 are MNHEY and SMNVEV (reference sequence). This CDR3 is built from 17 residues. Here the CDR3 DNA reads TGTGCCAGCAGTTCCTCATTAGGGGGACCTAGCAATCAGCCCCAGCATTTT. Its translation is CASSSSLGGPSNQPQHF.

The chain combines TRBV23-1 with TRBJ1-5; TRBD1 is a possible D gene (6 bases). TRBV23-1 is marked as an open reading frame, function uncertain. The CDR3 sequence is 18 residues long. V lost 0 bases, J lost 5 bases, and 20 bases lay in between. The CDR3 region is CASSQSGGDRLTDQPQHF. The CDR3 DNA reads as TGCGCCAGCAGTCAATCCGGGGGCGACAGACTGACGGATCAGCCCCAGCATTTT.

This chain connects TRBV27 to TRBJ2-4; TRBD1 matches 7 bases. Germline CDR1 and CDR2: MNHEY and SMNVEV (reference sequence). The CDR3 runs to 14 residues. V lost 0 bases and J lost 7; bases outside the gene matches: 3. CDR3 residues: CASSLSGQENIQYF. CDR3 nucleotides: TGTGCCAGCAGTTTATCCGGACAGGAGAACATTCAGTACTTC.

Concerning this clone: An end of the junction does not agree with germline; a read error may underlie this. The rearrangement links TRBV7-9 to TRBJ1-1; D uncertain. CDR3 length equals 12 residues. The germline V gene has CDR1 SEHNR and CDR2 FQNEAQ (reference sequence). For the CDR3, the DNA is TGTGCCAGCAGCTTGAACCCTCTCGACACTTCGTTT. It translates to CASSLNPLDTSF.

The chain recombines TRBV30 with TRBJ1-1; 10 bases match TRBD1. Germline V gene lookup returns CDR1 GTSNPN and CDR2 SVGIG (reference sequence). The CDR3 loop spans 14 amino acids. After removal of 3 bases from V and 6 bases from J, the junction contained 7 bases not matched to a gene. CDR3 nucleotides: TGTGCCTGGAGGGAGGACAGGGGGAAGTCTGAAGCTTTCTTT. Residues: CAWREDRGKSEAFF.

The chain couples TRBV7-9 to TRBJ2-1; possibly TRBD1 for D (5 bases). This CDR3 contains 16 residues. Per the germline V gene, CDR1 is SEHNR and CDR2 is FQNEAQ (reference sequence). V was cut by 6 bases and J by 4 bases, with 19 bases left in between. The CDR3 sequence: CASRSTGNKGYNEQFF. The CDR3 nucleotides are TGTGCCAGCAGGAGTACCGGCAACAAGGGGTACAATGAGCAGTTCTTC.

CDR3 coding DNA: TGCAGCGTTGAAGATGGGCGTGGTGGAGGAATCAAAGAGACCCAGTACTTC. As protein: CSVEDGRGGGIKETQYF. The gene calls are TRBV29-1 and TRBJ2-5; D is possibly TRBD2 (5 bases). Per germline, CDR1 SQVTM and CDR2 ANQGSEA. This CDR3 is built from 17 residues. V was shortened by 0 bases and J by 3 bases, with 20 bases between the two germline ends.

The V gene is TRBV27, the J gene TRBJ1-2; the D gene is possibly TRBD1 (6 bases). The CDR3 loop spans 13 amino acids. V was cut by 1 base and J by 8 bases, with 11 bases left in between. CDR1 and CDR2 from the germline V gene are MNHEY and SMNVEV (reference sequence). The CDR3 nucleotides are TGTGCCAGCAGTTTATTAGGGGGAGGCGGCTACACCTTC. It is translated as CASSLLGGGGYTF.

The chain combines TRBV7-9 with TRBJ2-3, with 11 bases that match TRBD2. This CDR3 is 16 amino acids long. Germline CDR1 is SEHNR and CDR2 is FQNEAQ (reference sequence). Trimming cost V 5 bases and J 3 bases; bases outside gene matches: 7. The CDR3 nucleotides are TGTGCCAGCAGCCTGCAGACTAGCGGGAAAACAGATACGCAGTATTTT. Its protein product is CASSLQTSGKTDTQYF.

The V and J genes are TRBV7-9 and TRBJ1-4, with D tentatively TRBD1 (6 bases). V was pared by 2 bases and J by 0 bases, with 19 bases between. The CDR3 sequence is 19 residues long. The germline CDR1 and CDR2 sequences are SEHNR and FQNEAQ (reference sequence). For the CDR3, the DNA is TGTGCCAGCAGCTTAAGATCGGGACAAAGAACTGCAACTAATGAAAAACTGTTTTTT. It yields the protein CASSLRSGQRTATNEKLFF. The variable domain in full, completed from reference TRBV7-9 and TRBJ1-4, reads DTGVSQNPRHKITKRGQNVTFRCDPISEHNRLYWYRQTLGQGPEFLTYFQNEAQLEKSRLLSDRFSAERPKGSFSTLEIQRTEQGDSAMYLCASSLRSGQRTATNEKLFFGSGTQLSVL.

The chain employs TRBV7-6 and TRBJ2-1; weak D call: TRBD2 (6 bases). CDR3 size: 16 residues. The germline gives CDR1 SGHVS, CDR2 FNYEAQ. V lost 2 bases, J lost 5 bases, and 16 bases lay in between. The CDR3, as DNA: TGTGCCAGCAGCTTACTGGGGGAGGAGGTACACAATGAGCAGTTCTTC. This translates into CASSLLGEEVHNEQFF.

This chain links TRBV10-3 with TRBJ1-1; TRBD1 agrees at 7 bases. With V trimmed by 4 bases and J by 4 bases, 6 bases remained unmatched. The CDR3 is 14 residues long. CDR1 is ENHRY and CDR2 is SYGVKD in the germline V gene. This CDR3 is CAISAAGGGTEAFF. The CDR3 DNA sequence: TGTGCCATCAGTGCAGCAGGGGGAGGCACTGAAGCTTTCTTT.

The gene calls are TRBV11-2 and TRBJ2-5; 7 positions agree with TRBD1. The CDR3 extends over 17 amino acids. Germline CDR1 SGHAT, CDR2 FQNNGV. After removal of 3 bases from V and 4 bases from J, the junction contained 14 bases not matched to a gene. CDR3 amino acids: CASSFVPGQQETETQYF. Here the CDR3 DNA reads TGTGCCAGCAGCTTTGTCCCGGGACAGCAAGAAACAGAGACCCAGTACTTC.

This clone was seen only once. The chain links TRBV7-9 to TRBJ2-2; 9 bases fit TRBD1. The germline V gene encodes CDR1 SEHNR and CDR2 FQNEAQ (reference sequence). V lost 5 bases to trimming and J lost 5 bases; unmatched junction nucleotides: 6. The CDR3 runs 15 residues. The CDR3 sequence: CASSPGQGRTGELFF. The CDR3 region has the DNA TGTGCCAGCAGCCCAGGACAGGGGAGAACCGGGGAGCTGTTTTTT.

The V gene is TRBV27, the J gene TRBJ2-7; 13 positions match TRBD2. This CDR3 region has 16 residues. J gave up 7 bases and V 6 bases, and 12 bases lay outside the gene matches. CDR1 and CDR2 from the germline V gene are MNHEY and SMNVEV (reference sequence). The CDR3 DNA is TGTGCCAGCAGCTCCCCCACTAGCGGGAGGGCCTGGGAGCAGTACTTC. The encoded protein is CASSSPTSGRAWEQYF.

The rearrangement links TRBV6-1 to TRBJ1-5, with D uncertain. V shed 6 bases and J shed 6 bases, with 18 bases lying between them. The CDR3 is 15 amino acids. Germline CDR1 reads MNHNS; CDR2 reads SASEGT. The CDR3 DNA is TGTGCCAGCAGCAGTGGACCCCTATCCAGTCAGCCCCAGCATTTT. It yields the protein CASSSGPLSSQPQHF.

This clone showed up many times. The chain employs TRBV6-4 and TRBJ1-5; TRBD1 might be the D (5 bases). Trimming pared 3 bases from V and 3 bases from J, leaving 6 bases between. The CDR3 is made up of 13 amino acids. Germline V gene data show CDR1 as MRHNA and CDR2 as SNTAGT. The CDR3 sequence: CASSEGVNQPQHF. The CDR3 DNA is TGTGCCAGCAGTGAGGGGGTCAATCAGCCCCAGCATTTT.

Concerning this clone: The sample holds other DNA sequences that translate to the same CDR3. The J gene is TRBJ2-7, the V gene TRBV4-1; 8 bases are a match to TRBD1. The length of the CDR3 is 15 residues. The J segment lost 0 bases and the V segment lost 1 base, leaving 2 bases of the junction unmatched. Germline V gene lookup returns CDR1 MGHRA and CDR2 YSYEKL. The CDR3 DNA follows: TGCGCCAGCAGCCAAGGGACAGGGAGCTCCTACGAGCAGTACTTC. It translates to CASSQGTGSSYEQYF.

Here the CDR3 reads CASSHLTGSYEQYF. CDR3 coding DNA: TGCGCCAGCAGCCACCTGACAGGGTCCTACGAGCAGTACTTC. This chain joins TRBV4-1 and TRBJ2-7; 7 bases align to TRBD1. The CDR3 contains 14 residues. V lost 3 bases to trimming and J lost 1 base; unmatched junction nucleotides: 3. The V gene's germline CDR1 is MGHRA and CDR2 YSYEKL.

This chain uses TRBV7-8 with TRBJ1-4, with D maybe TRBD1 (5 bases). The CDR3 contains 15 residues. CDR1 SGHVS and CDR2 FQNEAQ come from the germline V gene. Trimming pared 2 bases from V and 4 bases from J, leaving 11 bases between. The CDR3 region has the DNA TGTGCCAGCAGCTTAAATGCAGGGAGTAATGAAAAACTGTTTTTT. This codes for CASSLNAGSNEKLFF. Full variable domain (outside the CDR3, taken from reference TRBV7-8 and TRBJ1-4): GAGVSQSPRYKVAKRGQDVALRCDPISGHVSLFWYQQALGQGPEFLTYFQNEAQLDKSGLPSDRFFAERPEGSVSTLKIQRTQQEDSAVYLCASSLNAGSNEKLFFGSGTQLSVL.

The gene calls are TRBV9 and TRBJ1-1, with a weak D call TRBD1 (6 bases). Trimming removed 3 bases at V and 3 bases at J, with 12 bases between. The CDR3 extends over 14 amino acids. Germline V CDR1 and CDR2: SGDLS, YYNGEE. The CDR3 coding sequence is TGTGCCAGCAGCGGAGCAGGGGTTCACACTGAAGCTTTCTTT. Protein: CASSGAGVHTEAFF.

The rearrangement links TRBV7-2 to TRBJ2-3; 10 nucleotides align to TRBD2. The CDR3 loop spans 16 amino acids. Trimming took 1 base from V and 1 from J; bases not matched to a gene: 2. Per the germline V gene, CDR1 is SGHTA and CDR2 is FQGNSA. The CDR3: CASSLELAGRTDTQYF. The CDR3 DNA reads as TGTGCCAGCAGCTTAGAACTAGCGGGACGCACAGATACGCAGTATTTT.

V gene TRBV13 combines with J gene TRBJ2-7, with D uncertain. Germline V lookup: CDR1 PRHDT, CDR2 FYEKMQ (reference sequence). CDR3 length equals 13 residues. V was shortened by 3 bases and J by 1 base, with 7 bases between the two germline ends. The CDR3 nucleotides are TGTGCCAGCAGCTTTGTGGGATCCTACGAGCAGTACTTC. Its translation is CASSFVGSYEQYF.

The V gene is TRBV5-1, the J gene TRBJ2-1; 10 bases are shared with TRBD2. V dropped 4 bases and J dropped 5; count of bases not matched to a gene: 9. This CDR3 has 16 residues. From germline, CDR1 is SGHRS and CDR2 YFSETQ. The CDR3 loop is CASSGVAGGTHNEQFF. DNA of the CDR3: TGCGCCAGCAGCGGGGTAGCGGGAGGAACCCACAATGAGCAGTTCTTC.

V usage is TRBV27 and J usage is TRBJ2-7; the D gene is possibly TRBD2 (6 bases). This CDR3 region has 15 residues. Germline assignment: CDR1 MNHEY and CDR2 SMNVEV (reference sequence). V lost 4 bases and J 4 bases, leaving 17 bases between the germline ends. The CDR3 coding sequence is TGTGCCAGCAGTTGGGGCCAGGGAGGAGTTTACGAGCAGTACTTC. Its translation is CASSWGQGGVYEQYF.

The chain recombines TRBV11-2 with TRBJ2-3; the D gene could be TRBD1 or TRBD2 (5 bases each). The V gene lost 6 bases and the J gene lost 2 bases, with 12 bases spanning the gap. Germline V lookup: CDR1 SGHAT, CDR2 FQNNGV. The CDR3 is made up of 14 amino acids. CDR3 amino acids: CASRLTGLTDTQYF. Here the CDR3 DNA reads TGTGCCAGCAGGCTGACGGGGCTCACAGATACGCAGTATTTT.